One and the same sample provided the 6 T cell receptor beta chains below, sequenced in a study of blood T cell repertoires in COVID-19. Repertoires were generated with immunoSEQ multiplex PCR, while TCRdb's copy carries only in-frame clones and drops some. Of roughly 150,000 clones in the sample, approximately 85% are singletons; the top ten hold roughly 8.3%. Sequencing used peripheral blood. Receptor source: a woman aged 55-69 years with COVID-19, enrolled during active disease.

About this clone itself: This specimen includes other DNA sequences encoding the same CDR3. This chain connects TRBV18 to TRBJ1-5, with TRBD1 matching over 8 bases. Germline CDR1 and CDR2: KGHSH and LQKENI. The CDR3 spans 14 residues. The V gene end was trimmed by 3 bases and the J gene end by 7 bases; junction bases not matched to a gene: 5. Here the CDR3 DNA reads TGTGCCAGCTCACCTCAGGGGGCGAAGCAGCCCCAGCATTTT. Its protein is CASSPQGAKQPQHF.

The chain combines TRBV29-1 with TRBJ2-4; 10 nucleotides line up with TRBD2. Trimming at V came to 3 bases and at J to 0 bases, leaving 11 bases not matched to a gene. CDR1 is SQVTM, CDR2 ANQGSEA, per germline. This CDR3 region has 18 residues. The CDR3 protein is CSVEKASGGLLAKNIQYF. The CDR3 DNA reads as TGCAGCGTTGAGAAGGCTAGCGGGGGCCTACTAGCCAAAAACATTCAGTACTTC.

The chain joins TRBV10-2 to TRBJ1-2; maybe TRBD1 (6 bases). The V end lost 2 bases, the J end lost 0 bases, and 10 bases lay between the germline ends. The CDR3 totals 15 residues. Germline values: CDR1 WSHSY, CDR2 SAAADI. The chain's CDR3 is CASSEAQGANYGYTF. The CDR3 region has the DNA TGCGCCAGCAGTGAGGCACAGGGCGCTAACTATGGCTACACCTTC.

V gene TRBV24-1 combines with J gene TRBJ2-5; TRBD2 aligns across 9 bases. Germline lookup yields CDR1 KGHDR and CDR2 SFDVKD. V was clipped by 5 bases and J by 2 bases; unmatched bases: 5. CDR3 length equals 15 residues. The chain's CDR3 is CATSAPSGEQETQYF. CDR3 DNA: TGTGCCACCAGTGCCCCTAGCGGGGAACAAGAGACCCAGTACTTC.

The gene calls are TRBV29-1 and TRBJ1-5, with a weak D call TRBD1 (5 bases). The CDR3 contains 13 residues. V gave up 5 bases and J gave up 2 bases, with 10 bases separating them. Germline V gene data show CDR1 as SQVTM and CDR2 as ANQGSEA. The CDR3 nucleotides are TGCAGCGTTAGCAGGGATGGCAATCAGCCCCAGCATTTT. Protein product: CSVSRDGNQPQHF.

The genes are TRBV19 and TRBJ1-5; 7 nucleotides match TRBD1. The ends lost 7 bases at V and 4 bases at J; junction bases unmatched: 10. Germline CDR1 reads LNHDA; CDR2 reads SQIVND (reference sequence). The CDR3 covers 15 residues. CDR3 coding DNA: TGTGCCAGTATCAAGACAGGGACCGTAAATCAGCCCCAGCATTTT. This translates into CASIKTGTVNQPQHF.